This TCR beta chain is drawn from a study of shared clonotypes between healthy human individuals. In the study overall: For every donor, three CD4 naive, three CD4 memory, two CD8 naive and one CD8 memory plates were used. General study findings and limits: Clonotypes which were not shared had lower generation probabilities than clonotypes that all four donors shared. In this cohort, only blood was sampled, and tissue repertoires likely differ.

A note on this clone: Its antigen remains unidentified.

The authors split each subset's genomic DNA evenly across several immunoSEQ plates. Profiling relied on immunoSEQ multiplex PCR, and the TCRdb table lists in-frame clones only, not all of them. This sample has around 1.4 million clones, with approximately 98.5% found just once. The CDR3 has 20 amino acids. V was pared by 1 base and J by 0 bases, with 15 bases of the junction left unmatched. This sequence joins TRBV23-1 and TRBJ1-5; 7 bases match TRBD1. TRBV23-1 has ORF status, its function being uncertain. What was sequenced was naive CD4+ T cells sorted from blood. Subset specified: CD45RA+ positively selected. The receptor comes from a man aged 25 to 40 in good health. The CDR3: CASSQWAGHRGRFSNQPQHF. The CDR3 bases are TGCGCCAGCAGTCAATGGGCGGGTCACAGGGGTAGGTTTAGCAATCAGCCCCAGCATTTT.